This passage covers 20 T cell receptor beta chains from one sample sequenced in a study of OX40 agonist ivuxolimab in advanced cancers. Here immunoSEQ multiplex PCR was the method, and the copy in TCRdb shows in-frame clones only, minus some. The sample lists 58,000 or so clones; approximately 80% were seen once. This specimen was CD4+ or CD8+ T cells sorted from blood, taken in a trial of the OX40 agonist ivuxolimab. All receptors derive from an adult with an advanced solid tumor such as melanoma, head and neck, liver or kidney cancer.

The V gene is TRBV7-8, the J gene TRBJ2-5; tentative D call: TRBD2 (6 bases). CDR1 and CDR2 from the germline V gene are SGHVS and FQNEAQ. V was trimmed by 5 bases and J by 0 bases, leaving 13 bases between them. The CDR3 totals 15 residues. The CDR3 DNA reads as TGTGCCAGCAGCGGTAGACGGGGGAACCAAGAGACCCAGTACTTC. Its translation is CASSGRRGNQETQYF.

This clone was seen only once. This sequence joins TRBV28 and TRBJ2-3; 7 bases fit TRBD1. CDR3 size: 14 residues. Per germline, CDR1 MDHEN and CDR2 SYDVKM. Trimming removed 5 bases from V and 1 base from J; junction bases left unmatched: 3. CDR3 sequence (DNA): TGTGCCAGCAGTGTCGACAGGGGCACAGATACGCAGTATTTT. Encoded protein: CASSVDRGTDTQYF.

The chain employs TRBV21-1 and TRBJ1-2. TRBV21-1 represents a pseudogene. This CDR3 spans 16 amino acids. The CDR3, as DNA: TGTGCCAGCAGCAAAGACGGCGGGACAAAGAACTATGGCTACACCTTC. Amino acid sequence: CASSKDGGTKNYGYTF.

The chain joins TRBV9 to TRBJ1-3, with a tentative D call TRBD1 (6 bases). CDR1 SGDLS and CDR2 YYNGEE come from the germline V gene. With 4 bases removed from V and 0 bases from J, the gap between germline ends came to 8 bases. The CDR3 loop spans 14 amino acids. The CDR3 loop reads CASSRQVSGNTIYF. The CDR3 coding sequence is TGTGCCAGCAGCCGACAGGTCTCTGGAAACACCATATATTTT.

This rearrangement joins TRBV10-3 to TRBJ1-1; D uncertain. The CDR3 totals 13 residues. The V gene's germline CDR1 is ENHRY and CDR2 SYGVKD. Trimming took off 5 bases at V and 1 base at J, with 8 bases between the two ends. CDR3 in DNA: TGTGCCATCAGTCACCTTGAGAACACTGAAGCTTTCTTT. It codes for CAISHLENTEAFF.

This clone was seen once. CDR3 bases: TGCGCCAGCAGCCCAAATCTAGCGGGAAATTCCTACGAGCAGTACTTC. It codes for CASSPNLAGNSYEQYF. V and J are TRBV5-1 and TRBJ2-7; 9 positions match TRBD2. This CDR3 is built from 16 residues. V trimming: 4 bases; J trimming: 1 base; junction bases outside the gene matches: 9. Germline assignment: CDR1 SGHRS and CDR2 YFSETQ.

CDR3 nucleotide sequence: TGTGCCAGCAGCGTACTGTCCCTAGCGGGGCTAGGCTCCTACAATGAGCAGTTCTTC. Amino acids: CASSVLSLAGLGSYNEQFF. The chain joins TRBV9 to TRBJ2-1, with 9 positions matching TRBD2. Looked up from germline, CDR1 is SGDLS and CDR2 is YYNGEE. This CDR3 spans 19 amino acids. Trimming took 1 base from V and 0 from J; bases not matched to a gene: 11.

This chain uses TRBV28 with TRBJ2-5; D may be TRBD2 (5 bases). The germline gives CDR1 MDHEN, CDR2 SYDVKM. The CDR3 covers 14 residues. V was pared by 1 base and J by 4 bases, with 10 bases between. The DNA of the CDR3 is TGTGCCAGCAGTTTATCAGACTACTCAGAGACCCAGTACTTC. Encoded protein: CASSLSDYSETQYF. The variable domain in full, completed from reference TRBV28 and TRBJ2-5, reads DVKVTQSSRYLVKRTGEKVFLECVQDMDHENMFWYRQDPGLGLRLIYFSYDVKMKEKGDIPEGYSVSREKKERFSLILESASTNQTSMYLCASSLSDYSETQYFGPGTRLLVL.

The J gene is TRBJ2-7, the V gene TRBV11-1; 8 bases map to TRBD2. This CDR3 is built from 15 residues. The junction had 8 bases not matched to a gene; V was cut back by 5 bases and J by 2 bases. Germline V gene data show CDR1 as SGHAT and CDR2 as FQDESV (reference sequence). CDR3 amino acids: CASSPPSGSPYEQYF. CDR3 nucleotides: TGTGCCAGCAGCCCCCCCAGCGGGAGTCCCTACGAGCAGTACTTC.

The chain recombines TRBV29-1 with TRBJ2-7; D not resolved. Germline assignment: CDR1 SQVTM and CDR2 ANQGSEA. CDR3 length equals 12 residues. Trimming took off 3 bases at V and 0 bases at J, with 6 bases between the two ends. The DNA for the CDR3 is TGCAGCGTTGAGTGGGGCTCCTACGAGCAGTACTTC. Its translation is CSVEWGSYEQYF.

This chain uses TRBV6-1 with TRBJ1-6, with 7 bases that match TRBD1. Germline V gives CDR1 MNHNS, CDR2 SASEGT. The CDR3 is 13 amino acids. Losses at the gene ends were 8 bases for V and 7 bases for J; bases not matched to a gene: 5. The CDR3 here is CASLGRGNSPLHF. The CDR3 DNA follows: TGTGCCAGCCTCGGCAGGGGGAATTCACCCCTCCACTTT.

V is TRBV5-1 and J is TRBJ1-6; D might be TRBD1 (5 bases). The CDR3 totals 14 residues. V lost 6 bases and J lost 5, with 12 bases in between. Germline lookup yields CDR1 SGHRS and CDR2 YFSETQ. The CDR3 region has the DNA TGCGCCAGCAATCTGGGGGGAAATAATTCACCCCTCCACTTT. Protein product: CASNLGGNNSPLHF.

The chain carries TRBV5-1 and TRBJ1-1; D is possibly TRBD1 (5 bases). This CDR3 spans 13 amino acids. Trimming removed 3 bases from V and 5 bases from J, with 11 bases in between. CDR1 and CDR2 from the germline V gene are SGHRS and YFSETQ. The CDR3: CASSSVGGTEAFF. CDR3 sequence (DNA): TGCGCCAGCAGCTCGGTCGGGGGAACTGAAGCTTTCTTT.

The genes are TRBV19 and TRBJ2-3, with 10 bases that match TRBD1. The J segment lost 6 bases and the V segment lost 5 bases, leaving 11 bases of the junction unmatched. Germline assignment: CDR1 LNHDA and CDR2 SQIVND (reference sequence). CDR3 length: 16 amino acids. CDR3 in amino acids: CASSAPGQGLGDTQYF. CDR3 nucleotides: TGTGCCAGTAGTGCGCCGGGACAGGGGTTAGGGGATACGCAGTATTTT.

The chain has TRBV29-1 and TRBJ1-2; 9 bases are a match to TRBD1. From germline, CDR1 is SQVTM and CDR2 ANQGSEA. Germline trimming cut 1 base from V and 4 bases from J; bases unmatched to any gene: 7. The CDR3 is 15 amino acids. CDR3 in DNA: TGCAGCGTTGAAGCGGTACGGACAGGGGCCTATGGCTACACCTTC. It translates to CSVEAVRTGAYGYTF.

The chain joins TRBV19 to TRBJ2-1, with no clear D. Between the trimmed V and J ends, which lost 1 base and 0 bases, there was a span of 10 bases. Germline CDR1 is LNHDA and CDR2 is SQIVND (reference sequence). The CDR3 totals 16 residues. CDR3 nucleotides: TGTGCCAGTAGTATAGTAACACCGAGCTCCTACAATGAGCAGTTCTTC. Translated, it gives CASSIVTPSSYNEQFF.

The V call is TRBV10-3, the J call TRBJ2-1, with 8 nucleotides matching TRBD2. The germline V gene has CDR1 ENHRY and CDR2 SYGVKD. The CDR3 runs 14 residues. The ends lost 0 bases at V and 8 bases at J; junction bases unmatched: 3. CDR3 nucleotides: TGTGCCATCAGTGAGTCTGACGGGGGGGATGAGCAGTTCTTC. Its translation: CAISESDGGDEQFF.

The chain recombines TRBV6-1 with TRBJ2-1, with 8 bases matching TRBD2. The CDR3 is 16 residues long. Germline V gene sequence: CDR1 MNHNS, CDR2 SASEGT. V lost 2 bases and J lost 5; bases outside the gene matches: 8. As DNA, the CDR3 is TGTGCCAGCAGTGAATTTAGCGGGGCCATCAACAATGAGCAGTTCTTC. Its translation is CASSEFSGAINNEQFF.

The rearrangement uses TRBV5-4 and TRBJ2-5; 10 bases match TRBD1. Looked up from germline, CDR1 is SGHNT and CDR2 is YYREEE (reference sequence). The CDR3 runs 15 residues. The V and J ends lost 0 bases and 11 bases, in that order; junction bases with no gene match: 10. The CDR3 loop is CASSLEGDRGRLQYF. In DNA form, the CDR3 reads TGTGCCAGCAGCTTGGAGGGTGACAGGGGGCGGCTGCAGTACTTC. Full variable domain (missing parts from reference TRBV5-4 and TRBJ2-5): ETGVTQSPTHLIKTRGQQVTLRCSSQSGHNTVSWYQQALGQGPQFIFQYYREEENGRGNFPPRFSGLQFPNYSSELNVNALELDDSALYLCASSLEGDRGRLQYFGPGTRLLVL.

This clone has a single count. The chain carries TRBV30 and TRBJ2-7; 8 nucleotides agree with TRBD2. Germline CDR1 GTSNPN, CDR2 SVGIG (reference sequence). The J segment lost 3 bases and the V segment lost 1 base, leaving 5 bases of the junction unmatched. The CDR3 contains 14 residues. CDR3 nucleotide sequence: TGTGCCTGGAGTGGAGGTCTAGCGGGCTACGAGCAGTACTTC. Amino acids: CAWSGGLAGYEQYF.